These 4 T cell receptor beta chains came from one sample sequenced in a study of STAT5B mutations in CD4+ large granular lymphocyte leukemia. Method: immunoSEQ multiplex PCR; TCRdb's copy keeps in-frame clones and lacks some. The data show about 33,000 clones, roughly 72% seen once. Sample: CD4+ T cells from blood buffy coats. These receptors were collected from a human donor in good health.

The genes are TRBV23-1 and TRBJ2-2; TRBD2 matches at 12 bases. TRBV23-1 is identified as an open reading frame with a role that is uncertain. The V and J ends lost 4 bases and 4 bases, in that order; junction bases with no gene match: 7. The CDR3 spans 17 residues. DNA for the CDR3: TGCGCCAGCAGTCCACCGACTAGCGGGAGTCGCACCGGGGAGCTGTTTTTT. It yields the protein CASSPPTSGSRTGELFF.

The J gene is TRBJ1-2, the V gene TRBV19; 9 bases match TRBD1. The CDR3 spans 17 residues. With 2 bases clipped from V and 3 bases from J, the junction kept 10 bases outside the gene matches. CDR1 and CDR2 from the germline V gene are LNHDA and SQIVND (reference sequence). The CDR3 DNA reads as TGTGCCAGTAGTATAACACCGGGACAGGGATTTTACTATGGCTACACCTTC. It specifies CASSITPGQGFYYGYTF.

V usage is TRBV9 and J usage is TRBJ2-3, with 10 bases lining up with TRBD2. This CDR3 is 16 amino acids long. Trimming took 0 bases from V and 6 from J; bases not matched to a gene: 7. Germline CDR1 and CDR2: SGDLS and YYNGEE. This chain's CDR3 is CASSVDPSGSRDTQYF. The DNA of the CDR3 is TGTGCCAGCAGCGTAGATCCTAGCGGGAGCCGGGATACGCAGTATTTT.

The V and J genes are TRBV7-6 and TRBJ2-5; D gene ambiguous. There are 11 residues in the CDR3. Deletions cut 5 bases from V and 2 bases from J, with 3 bases between. CDR1 and CDR2 from the germline V gene are SGHVS and FNYEAQ. For the CDR3, the DNA is TGTGCCAGCAGCGAACAAGAGACCCAGTACTTC. This gives the protein CASSEQETQYF.